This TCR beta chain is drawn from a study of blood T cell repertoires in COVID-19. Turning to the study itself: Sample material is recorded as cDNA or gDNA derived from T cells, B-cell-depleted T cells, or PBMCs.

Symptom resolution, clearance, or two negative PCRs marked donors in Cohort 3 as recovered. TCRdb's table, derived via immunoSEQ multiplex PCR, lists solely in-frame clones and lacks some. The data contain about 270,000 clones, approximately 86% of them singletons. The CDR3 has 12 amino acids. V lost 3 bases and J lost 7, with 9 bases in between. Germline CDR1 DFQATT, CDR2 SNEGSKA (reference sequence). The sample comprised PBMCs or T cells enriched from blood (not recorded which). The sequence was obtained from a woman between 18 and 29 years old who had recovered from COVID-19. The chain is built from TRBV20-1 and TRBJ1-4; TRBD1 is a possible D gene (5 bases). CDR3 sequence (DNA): TGCAGTGCTAGTGGGGCGGGTGAAAAACTGTTTTTT. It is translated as CSASGAGEKLFF.